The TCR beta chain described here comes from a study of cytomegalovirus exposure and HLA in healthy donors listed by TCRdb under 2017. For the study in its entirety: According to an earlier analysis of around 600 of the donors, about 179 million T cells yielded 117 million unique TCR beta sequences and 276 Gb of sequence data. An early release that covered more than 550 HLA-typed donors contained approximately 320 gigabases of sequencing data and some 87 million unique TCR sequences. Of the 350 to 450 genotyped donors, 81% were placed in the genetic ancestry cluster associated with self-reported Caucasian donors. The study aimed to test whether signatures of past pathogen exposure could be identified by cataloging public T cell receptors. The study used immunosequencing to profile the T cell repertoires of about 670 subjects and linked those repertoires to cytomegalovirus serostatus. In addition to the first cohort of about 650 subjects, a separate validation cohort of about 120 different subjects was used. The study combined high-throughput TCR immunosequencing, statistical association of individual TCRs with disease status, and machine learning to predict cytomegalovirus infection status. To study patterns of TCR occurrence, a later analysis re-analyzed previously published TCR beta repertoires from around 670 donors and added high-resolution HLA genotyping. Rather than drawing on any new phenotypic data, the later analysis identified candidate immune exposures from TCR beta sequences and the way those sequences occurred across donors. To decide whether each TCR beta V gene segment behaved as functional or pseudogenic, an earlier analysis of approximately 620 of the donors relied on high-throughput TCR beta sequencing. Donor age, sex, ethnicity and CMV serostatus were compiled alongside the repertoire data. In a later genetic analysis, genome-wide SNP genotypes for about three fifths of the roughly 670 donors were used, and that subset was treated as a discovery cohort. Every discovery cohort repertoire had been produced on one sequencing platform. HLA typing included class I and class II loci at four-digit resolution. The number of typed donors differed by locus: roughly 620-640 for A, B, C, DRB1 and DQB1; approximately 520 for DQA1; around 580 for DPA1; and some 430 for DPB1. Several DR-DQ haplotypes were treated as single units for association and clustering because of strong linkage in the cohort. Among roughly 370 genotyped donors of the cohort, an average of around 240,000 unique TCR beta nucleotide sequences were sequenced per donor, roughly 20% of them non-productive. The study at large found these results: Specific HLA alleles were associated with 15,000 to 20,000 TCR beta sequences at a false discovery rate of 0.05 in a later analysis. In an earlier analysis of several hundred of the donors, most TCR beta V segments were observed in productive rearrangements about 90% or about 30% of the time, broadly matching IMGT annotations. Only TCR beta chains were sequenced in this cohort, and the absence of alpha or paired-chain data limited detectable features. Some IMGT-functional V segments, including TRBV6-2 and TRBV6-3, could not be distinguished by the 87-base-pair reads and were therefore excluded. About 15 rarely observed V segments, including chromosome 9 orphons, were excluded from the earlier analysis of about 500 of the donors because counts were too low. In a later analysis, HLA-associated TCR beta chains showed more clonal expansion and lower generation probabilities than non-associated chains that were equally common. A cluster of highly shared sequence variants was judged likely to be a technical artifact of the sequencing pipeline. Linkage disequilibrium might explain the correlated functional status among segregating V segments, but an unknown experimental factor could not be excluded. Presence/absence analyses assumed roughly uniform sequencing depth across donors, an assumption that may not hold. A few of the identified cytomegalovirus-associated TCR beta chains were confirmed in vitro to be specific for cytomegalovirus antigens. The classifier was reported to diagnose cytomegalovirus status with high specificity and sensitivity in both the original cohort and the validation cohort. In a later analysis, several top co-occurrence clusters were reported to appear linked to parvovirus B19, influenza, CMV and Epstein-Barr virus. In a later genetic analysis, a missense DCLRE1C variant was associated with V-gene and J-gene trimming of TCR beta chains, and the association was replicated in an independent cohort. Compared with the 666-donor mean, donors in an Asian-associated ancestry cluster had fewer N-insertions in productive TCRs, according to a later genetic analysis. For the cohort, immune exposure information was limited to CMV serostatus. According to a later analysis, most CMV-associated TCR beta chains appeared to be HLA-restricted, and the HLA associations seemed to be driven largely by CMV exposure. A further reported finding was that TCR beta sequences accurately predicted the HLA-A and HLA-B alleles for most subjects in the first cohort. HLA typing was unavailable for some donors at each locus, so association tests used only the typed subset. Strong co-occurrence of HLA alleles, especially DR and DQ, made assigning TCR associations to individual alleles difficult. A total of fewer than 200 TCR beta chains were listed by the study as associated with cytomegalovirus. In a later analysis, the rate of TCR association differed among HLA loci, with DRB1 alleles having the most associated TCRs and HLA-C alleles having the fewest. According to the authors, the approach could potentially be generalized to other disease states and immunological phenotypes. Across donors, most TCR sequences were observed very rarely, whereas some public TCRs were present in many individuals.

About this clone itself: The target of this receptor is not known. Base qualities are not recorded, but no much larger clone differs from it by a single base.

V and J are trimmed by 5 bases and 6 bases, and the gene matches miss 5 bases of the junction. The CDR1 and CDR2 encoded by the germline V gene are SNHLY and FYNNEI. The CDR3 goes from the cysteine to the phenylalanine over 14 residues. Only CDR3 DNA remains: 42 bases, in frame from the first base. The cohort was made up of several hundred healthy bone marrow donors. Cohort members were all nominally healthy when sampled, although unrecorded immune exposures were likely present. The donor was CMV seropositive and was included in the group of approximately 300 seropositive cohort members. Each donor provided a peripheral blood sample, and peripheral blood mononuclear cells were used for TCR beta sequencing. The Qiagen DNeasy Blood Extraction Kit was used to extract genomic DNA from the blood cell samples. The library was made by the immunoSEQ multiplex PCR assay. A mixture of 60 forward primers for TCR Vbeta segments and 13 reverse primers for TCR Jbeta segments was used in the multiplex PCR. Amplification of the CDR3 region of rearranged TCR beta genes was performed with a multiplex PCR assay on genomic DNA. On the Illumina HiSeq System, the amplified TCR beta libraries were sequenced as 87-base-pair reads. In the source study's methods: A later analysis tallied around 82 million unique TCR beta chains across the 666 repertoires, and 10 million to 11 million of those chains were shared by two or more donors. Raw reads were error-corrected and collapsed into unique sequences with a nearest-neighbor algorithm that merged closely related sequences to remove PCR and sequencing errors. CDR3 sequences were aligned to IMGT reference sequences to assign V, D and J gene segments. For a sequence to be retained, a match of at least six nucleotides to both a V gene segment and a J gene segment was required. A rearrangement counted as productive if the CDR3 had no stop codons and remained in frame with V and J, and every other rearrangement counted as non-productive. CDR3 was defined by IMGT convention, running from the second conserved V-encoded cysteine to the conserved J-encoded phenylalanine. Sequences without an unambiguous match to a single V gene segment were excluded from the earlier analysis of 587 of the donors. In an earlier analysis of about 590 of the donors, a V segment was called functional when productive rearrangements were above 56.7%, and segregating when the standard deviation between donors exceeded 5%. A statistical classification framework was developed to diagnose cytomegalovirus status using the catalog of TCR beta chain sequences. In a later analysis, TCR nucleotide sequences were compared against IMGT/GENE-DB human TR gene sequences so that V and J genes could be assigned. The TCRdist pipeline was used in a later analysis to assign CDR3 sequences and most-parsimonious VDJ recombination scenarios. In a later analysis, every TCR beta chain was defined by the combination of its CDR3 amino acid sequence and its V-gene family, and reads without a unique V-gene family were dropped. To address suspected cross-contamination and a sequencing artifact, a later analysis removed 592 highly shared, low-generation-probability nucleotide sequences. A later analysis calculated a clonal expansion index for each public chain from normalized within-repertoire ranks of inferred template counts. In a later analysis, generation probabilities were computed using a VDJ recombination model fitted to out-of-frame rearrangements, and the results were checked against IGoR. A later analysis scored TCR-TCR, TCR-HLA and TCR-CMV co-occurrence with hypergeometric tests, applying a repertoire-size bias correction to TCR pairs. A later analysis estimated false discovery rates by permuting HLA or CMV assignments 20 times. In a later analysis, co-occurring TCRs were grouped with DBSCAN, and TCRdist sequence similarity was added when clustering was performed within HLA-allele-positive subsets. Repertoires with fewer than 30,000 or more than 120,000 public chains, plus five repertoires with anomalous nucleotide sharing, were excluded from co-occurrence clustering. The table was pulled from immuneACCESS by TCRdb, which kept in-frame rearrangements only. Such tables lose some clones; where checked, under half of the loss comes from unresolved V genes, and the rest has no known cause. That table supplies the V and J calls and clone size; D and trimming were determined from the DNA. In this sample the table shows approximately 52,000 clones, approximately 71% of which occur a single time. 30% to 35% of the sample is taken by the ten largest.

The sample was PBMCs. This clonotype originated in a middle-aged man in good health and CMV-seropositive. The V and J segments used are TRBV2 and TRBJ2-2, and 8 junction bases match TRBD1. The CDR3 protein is CASSPDRAAGELFF. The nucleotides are TGTGCCAGCAGTCCGGACAGGGCCGCCGGGGAGCTGTTTTTT.